The 28 T cell receptor beta chains below all came from one sample that was sequenced in a study of a mutant IDH1 vaccine in newly diagnosed glioma. Time point specified: week 11, during vaccination. Alongside topical imiquimod, each dose of vaccine comprised 300 ug of mutant IDH1 20-mer peptide. The method was immunoSEQ multiplex PCR; TCRdb's version includes in-frame clones alone and lacks a portion of them. The sample consists of roughly 120,000 clones, 85% to 90% of them appearing once. For these receptors, no antigen is known. Sequencing was performed on PBMCs, taken from a glioma patient whose treatment included an IDH1 peptide vaccine. These receptors originate from a woman aged 50 to 65 with glioma.

The chain couples TRBV6-5 to TRBJ2-3, with no clear D. Trimming shortened V by 6 bases and J by 4 bases, and 5 bases separated the two germline ends. Germline V CDR1 and CDR2: MNHEY, SVGAGI. The length of the CDR3 is 11 residues. CDR3 sequence reads: CASRYADTQYF. The CDR3 DNA sequence: TGTGCCAGCAGGTACGCAGATACGCAGTATTTT.

The chain employs TRBV10-3 and TRBJ1-6; D is unresolved. The CDR3 length is 14 residues. The germline gives CDR1 ENHRY, CDR2 SYGVKD. Trimming took 0 bases from V and 4 from J, leaving 4 bases between them. The DNA of the CDR3 is TGTGCCATCAGTGAGTCGGAGTATAATTCACCCCTCCACTTT. Translated: CAISESEYNSPLHF.

This clone was observed a handful of times. V gene TRBV19 combines with J gene TRBJ1-5, with D uncertain. Germline V CDR1 and CDR2: LNHDA, SQIVND (reference sequence). The CDR3 sequence is 15 residues long. Trimming took 3 bases from V and 1 from J, leaving 10 bases between them. CDR3 amino acids: CASSMRHGSNQPQHF. The CDR3 nucleotides are TGTGCCAGTAGTATGCGGCATGGGAGCAATCAGCCCCAGCATTTT.

This chain joins TRBV14 and TRBJ1-1; 7 nucleotides agree with TRBD1. This CDR3 comprises 13 residues. Trimming at V came to 4 bases and at J to 6 bases, leaving 5 bases not matched to a gene. From germline, CDR1 is SGHDN and CDR2 FVKESK. The CDR3 DNA reads as TGTGCCAGCAGCCTCAGGGGGGGCCCTGAAGCTTTCTTT. Its protein is CASSLRGGPEAFF. Combining the CDR3 with reference TRBV14 and TRBJ1-1 gives the whole variable domain EAGVTQFPSHSVIEKGQTVTLRCDPISGHDNLYWYRRVMGKEIKFLLHFVKESKQDESGMPNNRFLAERTGGTYSTLKVQPAELEDSGVYFCASSLRGGPEAFFGQGTRLTVV.

The V call is TRBV29-1, the J call TRBJ2-1, with D maybe TRBD2 (6 bases). CDR1 is SQVTM, CDR2 ANQGSEA, per germline. Trimming took off 6 bases at V and 7 bases at J, with 25 bases between the two ends. This CDR3 spans 16 amino acids. This chain's CDR3 is CSVEISAGRSLNEQFF. CDR3 nucleotide sequence: TGCAGCGTGGAAATATCGGCGGGACGGTCGTTAAATGAGCAGTTCTTC.

This clone was counted only a few times. The rearrangement joins TRBV7-9 to TRBJ1-1, with D unresolved. The V gene lost 1 base and the J gene lost 1 base, with 4 bases spanning the gap. Germline V gene sequence: CDR1 SEHNR, CDR2 FQNEAQ (reference sequence). The CDR3 sequence is 13 residues long. CDR3 nucleotide sequence: TGTGCCAGCAGCTTAGACAAGAACACTGAAGCTTTCTTT. Protein sequence: CASSLDKNTEAFF.

The genes are TRBV13 and TRBJ2-3, with 12 bases that match TRBD2. The germline CDR1 and CDR2 sequences are PRHDT and FYEKMQ (reference sequence). Trimming removed 1 base from V and 2 bases from J; junction bases left unmatched: 7. The CDR3 runs to 18 residues. The CDR3 here is CASSLALAGGLATDTQYF. The CDR3 DNA sequence: TGTGCCAGCAGCTTAGCTCTAGCGGGAGGGCTGGCCACAGATACGCAGTATTTT.

This sequence joins TRBV27 and TRBJ2-1; D might be TRBD2 (5 bases). V was shortened by 5 bases and J by 0 bases, with 11 bases between the two germline ends. In germline, CDR1 is MNHEY, CDR2 SMNVEV (reference sequence). The CDR3 is 15 residues long. This CDR3 is CASSLLAGSYNEQFF. CDR3 in DNA: TGTGCCAGCAGTCTGCTGGCGGGCTCCTACAATGAGCAGTTCTTC.

This chain connects TRBV18 to TRBJ1-5; 9 bases agree with TRBD1. V lost 6 bases to trimming and J lost 3 bases; unmatched junction nucleotides: 9. Germline loops: CDR1 KGHSH, CDR2 LQKENI. CDR3 size: 16 residues. The CDR3 reads CASSLTGGRDNQPQHF. The CDR3 DNA reads as TGTGCCAGCTCTCTCACAGGGGGCAGAGACAATCAGCCCCAGCATTTT.

V and J are TRBV19 and TRBJ2-5; 8 positions match TRBD1. Germline lookup yields CDR1 LNHDA and CDR2 SQIVND (reference sequence). Losses at the gene ends were 1 base for V and 0 bases for J; bases not matched to a gene: 4. CDR3 length: 16 residues. The CDR3 is CASSIGTGSHQETQYF. The CDR3 coding sequence is TGTGCCAGTAGTATAGGGACAGGGTCTCACCAAGAGACCCAGTACTTC.

This sequence joins TRBV13 and TRBJ1-1, with D maybe TRBD1 (5 bases). Deletions cut 1 base from V and 1 base from J, with 16 bases between. CDR1 is PRHDT and CDR2 is FYEKMQ in the germline V gene (reference sequence). The CDR3 has 17 residues. CDR3 protein: CASSLERGGSGNTEAFF. The CDR3 coding sequence is TGTGCCAGCAGCTTAGAGAGGGGAGGGTCGGGGAACACTGAAGCTTTCTTT. Full variable domain (missing parts from reference TRBV13 and TRBJ1-1): AAGVIQSPRHLIKEKRETATLKCYPIPRHDTVYWYQQGPGQDPQFLISFYEKMQSDKGSIPDRFSAQQFSDYHSELNMSSLELGDSALYFCASSLERGGSGNTEAFFGQGTRLTVV.

The chain joins TRBV7-9 to TRBJ2-1, with unresolved D. Germline V CDR1 and CDR2: SEHNR, FQNEAQ (reference sequence). CDR3 length equals 11 residues. The germline V and J ends were trimmed by 0 bases and 8 bases, with 2 bases remaining between them. CDR3 in DNA: TGTGCCAGCAGCTTAGCATATGAGCAGTTCTTC. Amino acids: CASSLAYEQFF.

The J gene is TRBJ1-1, the V gene TRBV5-1; D perhaps matches TRBD1 (5 bases). This CDR3 is 15 amino acids long. Trimming took off 5 bases at V and 1 base at J, with 15 bases between the two ends. CDR1 is SGHRS and CDR2 is YFSETQ in the germline V gene. CDR3 sequence reads: CASSRDGLGNTEAFF. CDR3 coding DNA: TGCGCCAGCAGTCGGGACGGTTTAGGGAACACTGAAGCTTTCTTT.

The CDR3 sequence: CASYAGPTYEQYF. DNA for the CDR3: TGTGCCAGCTACGCAGGCCCAACCTACGAGCAGTACTTC. The chain employs TRBV6-1 and TRBJ2-5; D gene unclear. TRBJ2-7 matches the DNA end more closely, so the J call is doubtful. Germline assignment: CDR1 MNHNS and CDR2 SASEGT. The CDR3 spans 13 residues.

The chain has TRBV27 and TRBJ2-5; no clear D gene. Looked up from germline, CDR1 is MNHEY and CDR2 is SMNVEV (reference sequence). Trimming left V 2 bases short and J 5 bases short, with 3 bases between. This CDR3 comprises 11 residues. The CDR3 loop reads CASSLGETQYF. For the CDR3, the DNA is TGTGCCAGCAGTTTAGGGGAGACCCAGTACTTC.

The gene calls are TRBV2 and TRBJ2-3, with 11 bases that match TRBD2. V gave up 5 bases and J gave up 5 bases; unmatched junction bases: 6. CDR3 size: 15 residues. Looked up from germline, CDR1 is SNHLY and CDR2 is FYNNEI. The DNA for the CDR3 is TGTGCCAGCAGTCCTACTAGCGGGAGACGAGATACGCAGTATTTT. Translating it yields CASSPTSGRRDTQYF.

The chain carries TRBV4-1 and TRBJ2-4; D is uncertain. Per the germline V gene, CDR1 is MGHRA and CDR2 is YSYEKL. The CDR3 spans 18 residues. Trimming removed 1 base at V and 2 bases at J, with 18 bases between. As DNA, the CDR3 is TGCGCCAGCAGCCAAGGTGCGGCTCAGGCGAGACCCAAAAACATTCAGTACTTC. Translated: CASSQGAAQARPKNIQYF.

The rearrangement links TRBV6-1 to TRBJ1-3; D not resolved. V was shortened by 6 bases and J by 2 bases, with 2 bases between the two germline ends. The CDR3 loop spans 11 amino acids. Germline V gene lookup returns CDR1 MNHNS and CDR2 SASEGT. DNA of the CDR3: TGTGCCAGCAGGGCTGGAAACACCATATATTTT. This sequence encodes CASRAGNTIYF.

V is TRBV7-2 and J is TRBJ2-5; 8 bases match TRBD2. The CDR3 runs 18 residues. J gave up 0 bases and V 0 bases, and 9 bases lay outside the gene matches. Germline V gene sequence: CDR1 SGHTA, CDR2 FQGNSA. CDR3 in DNA: TGTGCCAGCAGCTTAGCGGCCCATAGCGGGACGTACCAAGAGACCCAGTACTTC. This sequence encodes CASSLAAHSGTYQETQYF. Full variable domain (remainder filled in from reference TRBV7-2 and TRBJ2-5): GAGVSQSPSNKVTEKGKDVELRCDPISGHTALYWYRQSLGQGLEFLIYFQGNSAPDKSGLPSDRFSAERTGGSVSTLTIQRTQQEDSAVYLCASSLAAHSGTYQETQYFGPGTRLLVL.

The chain carries TRBV27 and TRBJ2-1; either TRBD1 or TRBD2 may fit D (7 bases each). The CDR3 spans 15 residues. Trimming cost V 7 bases and J 7 bases, with 20 bases left between them. The germline V gene has CDR1 MNHEY and CDR2 SMNVEV (reference sequence). In nucleotides, the CDR3 is TGTGCCAGCATCCCAGGGGGGGCCTACAAGAATGAGCAGTTCTTC. The encoded protein is CASIPGGAYKNEQFF.

The V and J genes are TRBV13 and TRBJ1-4, with D maybe TRBD1 (5 bases). The germline V gene has CDR1 PRHDT and CDR2 FYEKMQ (reference sequence). The CDR3 sequence is 14 residues long. V was cut by 2 bases and J by 8 bases, with 12 bases left in between. CDR3 coding DNA: TGTGCCAGCAGCTTAACGCCAGGGTCAGAAAAACTGTTTTTT. Amino acid sequence: CASSLTPGSEKLFF.

As regards this clone: Other DNA sequences in this specimen translate into the identical CDR3. J is TRBJ2-6 and V is TRBV21-1; the D call TRBD1 from the table was never checked on the DNA. TRBV21-1 is assigned pseudogene status. This CDR3 region has 17 residues. The CDR3 bases are TGTGCCAGCAGCCCCTCCAGGGTATTAACTGGGGCTAACGTCCTGACTTTC. Amino acids: CASSPSRVLTGANVLTF.

The chain uses TRBV6-5 and TRBJ1-6, with a weak D call TRBD1 (6 bases). In germline, CDR1 is MNHEY, CDR2 SVGAGI. V was pared by 6 bases and J by 5 bases, with 11 bases between. CDR3 length: 14 residues. The CDR3: CASSAGGDNSPLHF. CDR3 bases: TGTGCCAGCAGCGCCGGGGGCGATAATTCACCCCTCCACTTT.

This clone was counted a single time. This rearrangement joins TRBV19 to TRBJ1-4; D perhaps matches TRBD1 (6 bases). Germline CDR1 and CDR2: LNHDA and SQIVND (reference sequence). This CDR3 spans 14 amino acids. Trimming pared 5 bases from V and 7 bases from J, leaving 14 bases between. As DNA, the CDR3 is TGTGCCAGTAGTGTCAGGGGTGGCGGTGAAAAACTGTTTTTT. Protein: CASSVRGGGEKLFF.

The chain employs TRBV6-6 and TRBJ2-7, with D perhaps being TRBD1 or TRBD2 (5 bases each). The CDR3 loop spans 13 amino acids. V lost 5 bases to trimming and J lost 1 base, with 9 bases between them. The germline V gene encodes CDR1 MNHNY and CDR2 SVGAGI (reference sequence). The CDR3 DNA follows: TGTGCCAGCAGTCGGGACCGTTCCTACGAGCAGTACTTC. It specifies CASSRDRSYEQYF.

The genes are TRBV13 and TRBJ2-7; the match to TRBD1 covers 7 bases. The CDR3 runs to 13 residues. The V gene end was trimmed by 0 bases and the J gene end by 12 bases; junction bases not matched to a gene: 8. The V gene's germline CDR1 is PRHDT and CDR2 FYEKMQ (reference sequence). The CDR3 sequence is CASSLGKGQKGYF. CDR3 DNA sequence: TGTGCCAGCAGCTTAGGCAAGGGACAGAAGGGGTACTTC.

The chain carries TRBV6-1 and TRBJ2-7; 14 bases align to TRBD2. The CDR3 length is 13 residues. V lost 11 bases and J lost 6; bases outside the gene matches: 6. Per the germline V gene, CDR1 is MNHNS and CDR2 is SASEGT. CDR3 coding DNA: TGTGCCGGCATTGGGACTAGCGGGGGCGAGCAGTACTTC. Translating gives CAGIGTSGGEQYF.

The gene calls are TRBV19 and TRBJ1-2; D is uncertain. The CDR3 is 15 residues long. In germline, CDR1 is LNHDA, CDR2 SQIVND (reference sequence). With 3 bases removed from V and 0 bases from J, the gap between germline ends came to 11 bases. The CDR3 sequence is CASSIKVRSNYGYTF. For the CDR3, the DNA is TGTGCCAGTAGTATCAAGGTCAGGTCTAACTATGGCTACACCTTC. Looking up the rest from reference TRBV19 and TRBJ1-2 gives the full variable domain: DGGITQSPKYLFRKEGQNVTLSCEQNLNHDAMYWYRQDPGQGLRLIYYSQIVNDFQKGDIAEGYSVSREKKESFPLTVTSAQKNPTAFYLCASSIKVRSNYGYTFGSGTRLTVV.